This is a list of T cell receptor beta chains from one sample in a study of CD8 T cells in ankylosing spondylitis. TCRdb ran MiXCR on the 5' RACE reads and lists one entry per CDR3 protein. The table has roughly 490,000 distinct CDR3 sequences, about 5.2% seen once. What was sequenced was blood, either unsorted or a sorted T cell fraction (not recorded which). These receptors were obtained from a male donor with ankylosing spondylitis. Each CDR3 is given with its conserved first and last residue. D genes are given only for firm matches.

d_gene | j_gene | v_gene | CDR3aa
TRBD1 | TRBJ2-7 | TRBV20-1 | CSAPRRDRSSYEQYF
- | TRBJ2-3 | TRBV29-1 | CSVARQTDTQYF
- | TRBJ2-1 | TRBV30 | CAWSVFRYNEQFF
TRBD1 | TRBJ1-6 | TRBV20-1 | CSAEDRAWSPLHF
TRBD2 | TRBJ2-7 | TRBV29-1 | CSVQLAGNYEQYF
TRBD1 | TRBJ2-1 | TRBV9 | CASSVQGAYNEQFF
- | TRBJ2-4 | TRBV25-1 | CASSPTTGKNIQYF
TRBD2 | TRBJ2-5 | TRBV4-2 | CASSHPGLAGGRETQYF
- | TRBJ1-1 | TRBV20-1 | CSARAVVPNTEAFF
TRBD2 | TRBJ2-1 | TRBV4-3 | CASSQDSLAGGREQFF
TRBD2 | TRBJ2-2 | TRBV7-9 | CASSFSGGWDTGELFF
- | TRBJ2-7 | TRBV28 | CASSLGDRSYRSEQYF
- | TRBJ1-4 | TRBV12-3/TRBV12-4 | CASSLQGQEKLFF
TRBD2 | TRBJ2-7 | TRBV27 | CASSSKAGGYEQYF
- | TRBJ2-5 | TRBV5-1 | CASSPSLVTGETQYF
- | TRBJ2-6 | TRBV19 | CASSILGAAGANVLTF
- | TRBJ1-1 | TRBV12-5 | CASAPAWNTEAFF
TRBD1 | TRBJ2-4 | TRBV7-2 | CASSLQKNRGPHIQYF
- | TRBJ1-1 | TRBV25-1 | CASRVGRRTEAFF
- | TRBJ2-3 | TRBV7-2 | CASSFRDTQYF
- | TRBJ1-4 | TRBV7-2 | CASSSGDNNEKLFF
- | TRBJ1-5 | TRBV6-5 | CASSFMERDQPQHF
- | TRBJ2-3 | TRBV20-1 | CSAKPPGDTQYF
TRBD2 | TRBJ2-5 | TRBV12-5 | CASGAGVASGRQETQYF
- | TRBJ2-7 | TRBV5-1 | CASSLQTTNYEQYF
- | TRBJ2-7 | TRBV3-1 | CASSQFISSYEQYF
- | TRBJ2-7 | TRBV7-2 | CASSRRGNEQYF
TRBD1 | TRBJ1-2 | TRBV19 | CASTGTGFHGYTF
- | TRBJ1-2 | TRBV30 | CAWSVVYGYTF
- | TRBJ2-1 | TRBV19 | CASSIEARRLPNNEQFF
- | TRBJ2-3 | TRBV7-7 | CASSPIRLDTQYF